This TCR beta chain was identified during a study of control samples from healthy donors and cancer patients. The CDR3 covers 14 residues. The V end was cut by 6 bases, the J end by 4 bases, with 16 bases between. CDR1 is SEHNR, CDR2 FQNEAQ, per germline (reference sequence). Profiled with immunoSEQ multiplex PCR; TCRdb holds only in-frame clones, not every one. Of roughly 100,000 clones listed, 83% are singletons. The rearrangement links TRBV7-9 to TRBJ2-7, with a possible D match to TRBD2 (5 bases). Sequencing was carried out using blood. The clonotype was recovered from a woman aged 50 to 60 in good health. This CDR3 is CASSGSGAYYEQYF. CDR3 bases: TGTGCCAGCAGTGGAAGCGGCGCTTATTACGAGCAGTACTTC.